The present T cell receptor beta chain was sequenced within a study of cytomegalovirus exposure and HLA in healthy donors. Study results and caveats: Across HLA loci, a later analysis found differing TCR association rates, with DRB1 most and HLA-C fewest.

Donors in the study were healthy people who gave bone marrow. PCR involved 60 Vbeta and 13 Jbeta primers. Profiled with immunoSEQ multiplex PCR; TCRdb holds only in-frame clones, not every one. The profile shows nearly 110,000 clones, around three quarters of them singletons. On this clone: Antigen specificity is unknown.

The TCR sequence derives from a man aged 25 to 40 in good health and CMV-seronegative. The sequencing sample was made of PBMCs.

Here the CDR3 DNA reads TGCAGCGTTGAAAGCGGGAGGGGAGACACCGGGGAGCTGTTTTTT. The encoded protein is CSVESGRGDTGELFF. The V and J genes are TRBV29-1 and TRBJ2-2; TRBD2 agrees at 10 bases. This CDR3 is built from 15 residues. Germline V gene data show CDR1 as SQVTM and CDR2 as ANQGSEA. V lost 2 bases, J lost 3 bases, and 3 bases stayed unmatched.